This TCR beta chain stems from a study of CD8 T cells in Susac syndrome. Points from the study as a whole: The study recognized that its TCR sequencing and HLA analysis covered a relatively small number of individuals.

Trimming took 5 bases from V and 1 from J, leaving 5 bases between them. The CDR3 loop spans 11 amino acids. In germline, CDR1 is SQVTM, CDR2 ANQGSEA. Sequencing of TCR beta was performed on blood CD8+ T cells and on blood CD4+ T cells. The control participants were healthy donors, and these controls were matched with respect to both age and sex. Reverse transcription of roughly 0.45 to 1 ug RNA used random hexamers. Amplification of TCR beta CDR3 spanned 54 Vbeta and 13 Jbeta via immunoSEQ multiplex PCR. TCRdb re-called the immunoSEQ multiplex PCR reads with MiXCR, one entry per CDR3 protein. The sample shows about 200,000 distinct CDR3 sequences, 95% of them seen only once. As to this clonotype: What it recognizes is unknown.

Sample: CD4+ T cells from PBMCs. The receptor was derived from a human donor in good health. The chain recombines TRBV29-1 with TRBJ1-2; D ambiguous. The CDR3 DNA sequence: TGCAGCGTTCGGGATAACTATGGCTACACCTTC. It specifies CSVRDNYGYTF. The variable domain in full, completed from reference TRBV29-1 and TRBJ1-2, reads SAVISQKPSRDICQRGTSLTIQCQVDSQVTMMFWYRQQPGQSLTLIATANQGSEATYESGFVIDKFPISRPNLTFSTLTVSNMSPEDSSIYLCSVRDNYGYTFGSGTRLTVV.